The rows below give T cell receptor beta chains drawn from one sample of a study of T cells after yellow fever vaccination. TCRdb re-derived calls from the 5' RACE reads in MiXCR, one entry per CDR3 protein. The sample consists of about 30,000 distinct CDR3 sequences, 4.4% of them appearing once. The starting material was CD8+ T cells sorted from PBMCs, obtained 5 days after the yellow fever booster vaccination. These receptors all come from a man aged 25-45 years who received the YFV17D yellow fever vaccine. CDR3s include the opening cysteine and the closing phenylalanine or tryptophan. Each record gives: CDR3 DNA, CDR3 protein, D gene, V gene, J gene, clone size. A D gene is named only where the DNA matches it firmly. Expanded clones get a size class; other rows say once, few or many, or leave the size out.

cdr3_nt: TGTGCCAGCAGCCTGGGGACAGCTCAAGAGACCCAGTACTTC
cdr3_aa: CASSLGTAQETQYF
d_call: TRBD1
v_call: TRBV14
j_call: TRBJ2-5
clone_size: many

cdr3_nt: TGCGCCAGCAGCTTGGGGGCGGAGAGCTCCTACGAGCAGTACTTC
cdr3_aa: CASSLGAESSYEQYF
d_call: -
v_call: TRBV5-1
j_call: TRBJ2-7
clone_size: -

cdr3_nt: TGTGCCAGCAGCTTCTTCGTGGTAGCGCGCAATGAGCAGTTCTTC
cdr3_aa: CASSFFVVARNEQFF
d_call: -
v_call: TRBV11-2
j_call: TRBJ2-1
clone_size: many

cdr3_nt: TGTGCCAGCAGCTTGGTCCTAGCGGGAGGCTCCTACAATGAGCAGTTCTTC
cdr3_aa: CASSLVLAGGSYNEQFF
d_call: TRBD2
v_call: TRBV5-4
j_call: TRBJ2-1
clone_size: few

cdr3_nt: TGTGCCAGCAGTCGGACGTTATCCCCCTACGAGCAGTACTTC
cdr3_aa: CASSRTLSPYEQYF
d_call: -
v_call: TRBV28
j_call: TRBJ2-7
clone_size: many

cdr3_nt: TGTGCCAGCAGCTTGATTAGCGGGAGCTACGAGCAGTACTTC
cdr3_aa: CASSLISGSYEQYF
d_call: TRBD2
v_call: TRBV7-2
j_call: TRBJ2-7
clone_size: many

cdr3_nt: TGTGCCAGCAGCTCCCCTCTAGCGGGGTACAATGAGCAGTTCTTC
cdr3_aa: CASSSPLAGYNEQFF
d_call: TRBD2
v_call: TRBV7-9
j_call: TRBJ2-1
clone_size: many

cdr3_nt: TGCGCCAGCACCCCGGAACTAGCGGCCTACGAGCAGTACTTC
cdr3_aa: CASTPELAAYEQYF
d_call: TRBD2
v_call: TRBV4-3
j_call: TRBJ2-7
clone_size: many

cdr3_nt: TGTGCCAGCAGCTTAGATACAGGTTGGGAGACCCAGTACTTC
cdr3_aa: CASSLDTGWETQYF
d_call: -
v_call: TRBV7-2
j_call: TRBJ2-5
clone_size: many

cdr3_nt: TGTGCCAGCAGTCCCGGACTAGCAGTGCAGTATTTT
cdr3_aa: CASSPGLAVQYF
d_call: TRBD2
v_call: TRBV12-3/TRBV12-4
j_call: TRBJ2-3
clone_size: many

cdr3_nt: TGTGCCAGCAGCTTCGCAGACAATGAGCAGTTCTTC
cdr3_aa: CASSFADNEQFF
d_call: -
v_call: TRBV11-2
j_call: TRBJ2-1
clone_size: many

cdr3_nt: TGTGCCAGCACCCTAGCTGGAGGAGGGGACAATGAGCAGTTCTTC
cdr3_aa: CASTLAGGGDNEQFF
d_call: -
v_call: TRBV27
j_call: TRBJ2-1
clone_size: many

cdr3_nt: TGCAGCGTTGCTGAGGGGAACTACGAGCAGTACTTC
cdr3_aa: CSVAEGNYEQYF
d_call: -
v_call: TRBV29-1
j_call: TRBJ2-7
clone_size: many

cdr3_nt: TGCGCCAGCAGCTTGACGGTCTCCCCATGGGGCGAGCAGTACTTC
cdr3_aa: CASSLTVSPWGEQYF
d_call: -
v_call: TRBV5-1
j_call: TRBJ2-7
clone_size: many

cdr3_nt: TGTGCCAGCAGCTTAAAACTTAGCGGGAGGGCCGATGAGCAGTTCTTC
cdr3_aa: CASSLKLSGRADEQFF
d_call: TRBD2
v_call: TRBV7-8
j_call: TRBJ2-1
clone_size: many

cdr3_nt: TGTGCCAGCTCACCGGACGGCTCCTACGAGCAGTACTTC
cdr3_aa: CASSPDGSYEQYF
d_call: -
v_call: TRBV18
j_call: TRBJ2-7
clone_size: many

cdr3_nt: TGTGCCAGCAGCCAAGCTCCTACCCTAGCGGGAGGGGCTTCGAGGCAAGAGACCCAGTACTTC
cdr3_aa: CASSQAPTLAGGASRQETQYF
d_call: TRBD2
v_call: TRBV4-2
j_call: TRBJ2-5
clone_size: many

cdr3_nt: TGTGCCAGCAGCAGGATCGCGGCGTGGCAGTTCTTC
cdr3_aa: CASSRIAAWQFF
d_call: -
v_call: TRBV14
j_call: TRBJ2-1
clone_size: many

cdr3_nt: TGTGCCAGCAGGGCAGAGATACTAGCCAAAAACATTCAGTACTTC
cdr3_aa: CASRAEILAKNIQYF
d_call: -
v_call: TRBV6-1
j_call: TRBJ2-4
clone_size: many

cdr3_nt: TGTGCCAGCAGTCAGTCCTACGAGCAGTACTTC
cdr3_aa: CASSQSYEQYF
d_call: -
v_call: TRBV14
j_call: TRBJ2-7
clone_size: many

cdr3_nt: TGCGCCAGCAGCCAAGATACCAGTTACCTCGGCGAGCAGTACTTC
cdr3_aa: CASSQDTSYLGEQYF
d_call: -
v_call: TRBV4-3
j_call: TRBJ2-7
clone_size: many

cdr3_nt: TGTGCCAGCAGTACATTACATGGGACAGCCTATGGCTACACCTTC
cdr3_aa: CASSTLHGTAYGYTF
d_call: TRBD1
v_call: TRBV6-5
j_call: TRBJ1-2
clone_size: many

cdr3_nt: TGCAGCGTTGTTACTGAAGCGAACACCGGGGAGCTGTTTTTT
cdr3_aa: CSVVTEANTGELFF
d_call: -
v_call: TRBV29-1
j_call: TRBJ2-2
clone_size: many

cdr3_nt: TGTGCCAGCAGTCCCGGTGGTGATACGCAGTATTTT
cdr3_aa: CASSPGGDTQYF
d_call: -
v_call: TRBV27
j_call: TRBJ2-3
clone_size: many

cdr3_nt: TGCGCCAGCAGCGGTTTGGACAATTCACCCCTCCACTTT
cdr3_aa: CASSGLDNSPLHF
d_call: -
v_call: TRBV5-1
j_call: TRBJ1-6
clone_size: many

cdr3_nt: TGCAGCGTTGCCGCTAGCTCCACCGATGAGCAGTTCTTC
cdr3_aa: CSVAASSTDEQFF
d_call: -
v_call: TRBV29-1
j_call: TRBJ2-1
clone_size: many

cdr3_nt: TGTGCCAGCACCGGGGGACTAGCAAGCCTAAGTGAGCAGTTCTTC
cdr3_aa: CASTGGLASLSEQFF
d_call: TRBD2
v_call: TRBV12-3/TRBV12-4
j_call: TRBJ2-1
clone_size: many

cdr3_nt: TGTGCCAGTAGTTTCGGACAGGGGGAGCAGCCCCAGCATTTT
cdr3_aa: CASSFGQGEQPQHF
d_call: TRBD1
v_call: TRBV19
j_call: TRBJ1-5
clone_size: -

cdr3_nt: TGTGCCAGCAGCTTAGCCGGGGGGGGGCAGGAGCAGTTCTTC
cdr3_aa: CASSLAGGGQEQFF
d_call: TRBD2
v_call: TRBV7-2
j_call: TRBJ2-1
clone_size: -

cdr3_nt: TGTGCCAGCAGTGAAGGAAAGGGGTTGTGGGATGAGCAGTTCTTC
cdr3_aa: CASSEGKGLWDEQFF
d_call: -
v_call: TRBV6-1
j_call: TRBJ2-1
clone_size: many

cdr3_nt: TGTGCCATCAGTTTGACAGGGAACTACGAGCAGTACTTC
cdr3_aa: CAISLTGNYEQYF
d_call: TRBD1
v_call: TRBV10-3
j_call: TRBJ2-7
clone_size: many

cdr3_nt: TGTGCCAGCAGTTCGCCGGAGGGCGGGAGATCCTACAATGAGCAGTTCTTC
cdr3_aa: CASSSPEGGRSYNEQFF
d_call: TRBD2
v_call: TRBV28
j_call: TRBJ2-1
clone_size: once

cdr3_nt: TGTGCCAGCAGCTTAGAGAATCTCCTTGATACGCAGTATTTT
cdr3_aa: CASSLENLLDTQYF
d_call: -
v_call: TRBV7-2
j_call: TRBJ2-3
clone_size: many

cdr3_nt: TGTGCCAGCAGCCGAGACACTGGGTTCTTCGAGGCTTTCTTT
cdr3_aa: CASSRDTGFFEAFF
d_call: -
v_call: TRBV7-9
j_call: TRBJ1-1
clone_size: many

cdr3_nt: TGCGCCAGCAGCTTGGGCGAGCGGGTTTACAATGAGCAGTTCTTC
cdr3_aa: CASSLGERVYNEQFF
d_call: -
v_call: TRBV5-1
j_call: TRBJ2-1
clone_size: many

cdr3_nt: TGCTGTGCTAGACTGCATCGGGGGACAGGGGGAGGCGAGCAGTACTTC
cdr3_aa: CCARLHRGTGGGEQYF
d_call: TRBD1
v_call: TRBV20-1
j_call: TRBJ2-7
clone_size: few

cdr3_nt: TGTGCCAGCAGCGGAACTAGCGTTACCACCGGGGAGCTGTTTTTT
cdr3_aa: CASSGTSVTTGELFF
d_call: TRBD2
v_call: TRBV12-3/TRBV12-4
j_call: TRBJ2-2
clone_size: many

cdr3_nt: TGTGCCAGCAGCTTGAGACTAGATCCCCACAATGAGCAGTTCTTC
cdr3_aa: CASSLRLDPHNEQFF
d_call: -
v_call: TRBV5-4
j_call: TRBJ2-1
clone_size: many

cdr3_nt: TGCAGCGTTTACTCCGGGACAGCCGAAGCTTTCTTT
cdr3_aa: CSVYSGTAEAFF
d_call: TRBD1
v_call: TRBV29-1
j_call: TRBJ1-1
clone_size: many

cdr3_nt: TGTGCCAGCAGCTTAGCAGTAGACAGTTTACAAGAGACCCAGTACTTC
cdr3_aa: CASSLAVDSLQETQYF
d_call: -
v_call: TRBV11-2
j_call: TRBJ2-5
clone_size: many

cdr3_nt: TGTGCCAGCAGCCTAGCGGGAGGAGGCGATGAGCAGTTCTTC
cdr3_aa: CASSLAGGGDEQFF
d_call: TRBD2
v_call: TRBV5-6
j_call: TRBJ2-1
clone_size: many

cdr3_nt: TGCAGCGTAACTAGCGGGAGTACGAATGAGCAGTTCTTC
cdr3_aa: CSVTSGSTNEQFF
d_call: TRBD2
v_call: TRBV29-1
j_call: TRBJ2-1
clone_size: many